This entry lists 17 T cell receptor beta chains sequenced from one sample in a study of molecular identifiers for immune sequencing clone quantification listed by TCRdb under 2018. Receptor amplification or capture employed PCR. The sample was run on an Illumina HiSeq 4000. TCRdb itself trimmed the public reads at Q25 with fastp, ran MiXCR and retained productive beta chains. Identical CDR3 proteins give one entry, which carries the most common genes and DNA. The table for this sample lists 35,000 to 45,000 distinct CDR3 sequences; 15% to 20% of them were counted only once. The ten largest clonotypes hold more than 0.9% of the sample. What was sequenced was naive CD8+ T cells from blood, with Jurkat cell RNA spiked in. Sample cell subset or site, as interpreted from the label and publication: FACS-sorted CD8+CD4-CCR7+CD45RA+ naive T cells. These receptors came from a human donor in good health. Some libraries in this study had Jurkat cell RNA spiked in.

Regarding this clonotype: A read error may be the cause here, since a much bigger clone is one base away. The chain couples TRBV5-6 to TRBJ1-4; 9 bases fit TRBD1. The CDR3 is made up of 15 amino acids. Germline V gives CDR1 SGHDT, CDR2 YYEEEE. V lost 3 bases to trimming and J lost 7 bases; unmatched junction nucleotides: 7. The CDR3 sequence: CASSSEDRGSEKLFF. The CDR3 region has the DNA TGTGCCAGCAGCTCGGAGGACAGGGGCTCTGAAAAACTGTTTTTT.

Ten or more counts support this clonotype. The rearrangement links TRBV5-6 to TRBJ2-3; either TRBD1 or TRBD2 may supply D (5 bases each). Germline CDR1 is SGHDT and CDR2 is YYEEEE. There are 17 residues in the CDR3. Between the trimmed V and J ends, which lost 2 bases and 3 bases, there was a span of 19 bases. Here the CDR3 DNA reads TGTGCCAGCAGCTTCAATATTGGGGGAGATTTTACAGATACGCAGTATTTT. Translating it yields CASSFNIGGDFTDTQYF.

This clonotype showed up many times. V usage is TRBV5-6 and J usage is TRBJ2-3; unclear D gene. The CDR3 length is 12 residues. In germline, CDR1 is SGHDT, CDR2 YYEEEE. Trimming cost V 1 base and J 6 bases, with 6 bases left between them. The CDR3 DNA is TGTGCCAGCAGCTTGCAGGATGATACGCAGTATTTT. It yields the protein CASSLQDDTQYF.

This clonotype showed up many times. V is TRBV6-5 and J is TRBJ2-6; D ambiguous. V was cut by 4 bases and J by 3 bases, with 10 bases left in between. The V gene's germline CDR1 is MNHEY and CDR2 SVGAGI. The CDR3 is 15 amino acids. CDR3 residues: CASSLGVGGANVLTF. CDR3 bases: TGTGCCAGCAGTTTAGGTGTCGGTGGGGCCAACGTCCTGACTTTC.

This clonotype was seen many times. The rearrangement joins TRBV7-8 to TRBJ2-3; 10 nucleotides agree with TRBD2. The germline CDR1 and CDR2 sequences are SGHVS and FQNEAQ. This CDR3 is built from 15 residues. Trimming took 5 bases from V and 6 from J; bases not matched to a gene: 8. The DNA of the CDR3 is TGTGCCAGCAGCATACAAAGCGGGGGGGTCGATACGCAGTATTTT. It yields the protein CASSIQSGGVDTQYF.

This clonotype appeared many times. V usage is TRBV9 and J usage is TRBJ2-3; 11 bases align to TRBD2. CDR3 length: 17 residues. V shed 3 bases and J 0 bases; nucleotides not matched to a gene: 6. Germline CDR1 is SGDLS and CDR2 is YYNGEE. The CDR3 nucleotides are TGTGCCAGCAGCGCCGGGACTAGCGGAGCAAGCACAGATACGCAGTATTTT. Its translation is CASSAGTSGASTDTQYF.

Comment on this clonotype: A much larger clonotype is one base distant, so this may be a read error. The V gene is TRBV29-1, the J gene TRBJ2-3; a possible D gene is TRBD1 (5 bases). The closer fit of TRBJ1-5 to the DNA end suggests the J call may be wrong. The germline gives CDR1 SQVTM, CDR2 ANQGSEA. The CDR3 covers 12 residues. Here the CDR3 DNA reads TGCAGCGCCGGGACTAGCACAGATACGCAGCATTTT. Protein product: CSAGTSTDTQHF.

This clonotype came up many times. The gene calls are TRBV7-8 and TRBJ1-5; D uncertain. The germline gives CDR1 SGHVS, CDR2 FQNEAQ. This CDR3 is built from 12 residues. V dropped 2 bases and J dropped 7 bases, with 6 bases sitting between them. The CDR3 here is CASSLLLQPQHF. CDR3 DNA sequence: TGTGCCAGCAGCTTATTACTACAGCCCCAGCATTTT.

This clonotype has at least ten counts. V usage is TRBV12-3 or TRBV12-4 and J usage is TRBJ2-5; the D is unclear. The CDR3 runs 13 residues. V was clipped by 5 bases and J by 5 bases, with 12 bases between them. CDR3 bases: TGTGCCAGCAGTATAGGGTCTACGGAGACCCAGTACTTC. Its protein product is CASSIGSTETQYF.

This clonotype was picked up many times. The J gene is TRBJ1-5, the V gene TRBV12-3 or TRBV12-4; TRBD1 matches at 9 bases. This CDR3 is built from 16 residues. The V and J ends lost 3 bases and 3 bases, in that order; junction bases with no gene match: 6. As DNA, the CDR3 is TGTGCCAGCAGTTTGGCCCGGACAGGGGACAATCAGCCCCAGCATTTT. It is translated as CASSLARTGDNQPQHF.

This clonotype was recorded many times. The chain recombines TRBV3-1 with TRBJ2-5; D unresolved. CDR3 length: 13 amino acids. V lost 0 bases and J lost 3, with 5 bases in between. Germline V gives CDR1 LGHDT, CDR2 YNNKEL (reference sequence). CDR3 in amino acids: CASSQDNEETQYF. As DNA, the CDR3 is TGTGCCAGCAGCCAAGATAATGAAGAGACCCAGTACTTC.

This clonotype was detected many times. The chain has TRBV10-3 and TRBJ2-5; D is ambiguous. Between the trimmed V and J ends, which lost 2 bases and 5 bases, there was a span of 6 bases. The CDR3 spans 12 residues. Germline values: CDR1 ENHRY, CDR2 SYGVKD. This chain's CDR3 is CAISEQEETQYF. CDR3 DNA: TGTGCCATCAGTGAGCAGGAGGAGACCCAGTACTTC.

At least ten counts were recorded for this clonotype. The chain employs TRBV6-2 or TRBV6-3 and TRBJ2-5; D not resolved. The CDR3 is 14 residues long. V lost 8 bases and J 5 bases, leaving 18 bases between the germline ends. In germline, CDR1 is MNHEY, CDR2 SVGEGT. CDR3 sequence: CASSIGPPAETQYF. Written as DNA, the CDR3 is TGTGCCAGCTCTATAGGACCCCCGGCCGAGACCCAGTACTTC.

In its sample, this clonotype was seen many times. The rearrangement uses TRBV13 and TRBJ2-3; 8 nucleotides line up with TRBD2. V shed 5 bases, J shed 3 bases, and the junction held 4 bases outside the gene matches. CDR3 size: 14 residues. Germline V gene lookup returns CDR1 PRHDT and CDR2 FYEKMQ (reference sequence). The CDR3 coding sequence is TGTGCCAGCAGCCGGGGGGGCCCTACAGATACGCAGTATTTT. Its translation: CASSRGGPTDTQYF.

This clonotype was recorded a few times. The rearrangement links TRBV30 to TRBJ2-3; a possible D gene is TRBD2 (5 bases). V was trimmed by 1 base and J by 5 bases, leaving 10 bases between them. Germline V lookup: CDR1 GTSNPN, CDR2 SVGIG (reference sequence). CDR3 size: 13 residues. The CDR3 spells CAWSATEGDTQYF. DNA of the CDR3: TGTGCCTGGAGTGCCACCGAGGGAGATACGCAGTATTTT.

In regard to this clonotype: A much larger clone differs from this one at a single base, so this may be a read error. J is TRBJ1-2 and V is TRBV4-3, with 7 bases fitting TRBD1. Germline V gives CDR1 LGHNA, CDR2 YSLEER. The CDR3 runs to 15 residues. DNA for the CDR3: TGCGCCAGCAGCCAGAGTGAGGGGACAGTTTATGGCTACGCCTTC. Protein product: CASSQSEGTVYGYAF.

This clonotype turned up a few times. The chain has TRBV11-2 and TRBJ1-1; D unresolved. The V gene's germline CDR1 is SGHAT and CDR2 FQNNGV. Deletions cut 2 bases from V and 0 bases from J, with 10 bases between. The CDR3 has 15 amino acids. This CDR3 is CASSLSGRLNTEAFF. The CDR3 DNA is TGTGCCAGCAGCTTAAGTGGCCGACTGAACACTGAAGCTTTCTTT. Using reference TRBV11-2 and TRBJ1-1 for the parts outside the CDR3, the full variable domain is EAGVAQSPRYKIIEKRQSVAFWCNPISGHATLYWYQQILGQGPKLLIQFQNNGVVDDSQLPKDRFSAERLKGVDSTLKIQPAKLEDSAVYLCASSLSGRLNTEAFFGQGTRLTVV.